This T cell receptor (beta chain) was observed in a study of T cells expressing NK-cell markers. TCRdb reprocessed the 5' RACE reads; each CDR3 protein has one entry and no DNA is given. Its table records 350,000 to 450,000 distinct CDR3 sequences. CDR1 and CDR2 (germline): SGHRS, YFSETQ. This CDR3 is built from 14 residues. This TCR was recovered from a man aged 18-75 years in good health. The chain is built from TRBV5-1 and TRBJ1-1; the TCRdb call, TRBD1, lacks DNA for checking. Sequencing was done on a sample of blood T cells: a sorted CD56 or NKG2C T cell subset, CD4+ or CD8+ T cells, or bulk PBMC T cells (not recorded which). The CDR3 reads CASSEVWGATEAFF. Combining the CDR3 with reference TRBV5-1 and TRBJ1-1 gives the whole variable domain KAGVTQTPRYLIKTRGQQVTLSCSPISGHRSVSWYQQTPGQGLQFLFEYFSETQRNKGNFPGRFSGRQFSNSRSEMNVSTLELGDSALYLCASSEVWGATEAFFGQGTRLTVV.